These 9 T cell receptor beta chains were all obtained from the same sample, sequenced in a study of Ad26.COV2.S vaccination and SARS-CoV-2 variants. Described treatment: roughly 20 received Ad26.COV2.S at low or high dose, single or two shots; several received placebo; per-sample allocation not given. All samples were drawn on day 63, counting from the first vaccine or placebo injection. Clones were sequenced by immunoSEQ multiplex PCR, and TCRdb holds only the in-frame ones, with some missing. Of 380,000 or so clones listed, about 87% were seen once; the top ten hold 6.4%. Sample: peripheral blood, taken in a trial of Ad26.COV2.S vaccine versus placebo. Receptors were obtained from a person between 18 and 65 years old who received the Ad26.COV2.S COVID-19 vaccine or a placebo.

The J gene is TRBJ1-5, the V gene TRBV7-2; no definite D call. Deletions cut 5 bases from V and 5 bases from J, with 7 bases between. Germline lookup yields CDR1 SGHTA and CDR2 FQGNSA. The CDR3 is made up of 12 amino acids. The DNA for the CDR3 is TGTGCCAGCAGCCTCGACCATCAGCCCCAGCATTTT. Its protein is CASSLDHQPQHF.

The chain links TRBV6-6 to TRBJ1-1; D is unresolved. The CDR3 is 11 amino acids. CDR1 and CDR2 (germline): MNHNY, SVGAGI (reference sequence). V was clipped by 7 bases and J by 0 bases, with 3 bases between them. CDR3 bases: TGTGCCAGCAAGGTGAACACTGAAGCTTTCTTT. Translation: CASKVNTEAFF.

This clone is a singleton in its sample. The rearrangement links TRBV2 to TRBJ1-2, with D maybe TRBD1 (6 bases). The CDR3 sequence is 16 residues long. Germline CDR1 and CDR2: SNHLY and FYNNEI. Trimming removed 6 bases from V and 1 base from J, with 18 bases in between. CDR3 sequence (DNA): TGTGCCAGCAGAGCTATATCAGGACAGCTTAACTATGGCTACACCTTC. Its protein is CASRAISGQLNYGYTF.

The rearrangement uses TRBV19 and TRBJ1-1; no clear D. Germline CDR1 reads LNHDA; CDR2 reads SQIVND (reference sequence). The CDR3 runs to 12 residues. V gave up 7 bases and J gave up 4 bases, with 10 bases separating them. The CDR3: CASIRGGTEAFF. The CDR3 DNA reads as TGTGCCAGTATTCGGGGAGGCACTGAAGCTTTCTTT.

J is TRBJ2-7 and V is TRBV27; D is possibly TRBD2 (5 bases). Germline CDR1 MNHEY, CDR2 SMNVEV (reference sequence). V shed 6 bases and J shed 2 bases, with 11 bases lying between them. This CDR3 contains 13 residues. The CDR3 loop is CASSRTATYEQYF. The CDR3 region has the DNA TGTGCCAGCAGCCGGACTGCTACCTACGAGCAGTACTTC.

The CDR3 sequence is CASSWPEAGSRNSPLHF. As DNA, the CDR3 is TGTGCCAGCAGTTGGCCGGAGGCAGGGTCAAGAAATTCACCCCTCCACTTT. The chain links TRBV6-2 or TRBV6-3 to TRBJ1-6; tentatively, D is TRBD1 (5 bases). V was cut by 4 bases and J by 7 bases, with 20 bases left in between. Looked up from germline, CDR1 is MNHEY and CDR2 is SVGEGT. The CDR3 has 17 amino acids.

The rearrangement uses TRBV7-2 and TRBJ2-2; TRBD2 is a possible D gene (6 bases). CDR3 size: 15 residues. Trimming left V 5 bases short and J 2 bases short, with 12 bases between. CDR1 is SGHTA, CDR2 FQGNSA, per germline. The CDR3 nucleotides are TGTGCCAGCAGCATCCTGGGACTTAACACCGGGGAGCTGTTTTTT. Its protein is CASSILGLNTGELFF.

This chain's CDR3 is CASSLSGSNNEQFF. CDR3 DNA: TGTGCCAGCAGCCTGTCCGGGTCCAACAATGAGCAGTTCTTC. The chain carries TRBV4-2 and TRBJ2-1; no definite D call. Trimming cost V 4 bases and J 5 bases, with 12 bases left between them. CDR1 is LGHNA, CDR2 YNFKEQ, per germline. The CDR3 extends over 14 amino acids.

The rearrangement joins TRBV9 to TRBJ1-2; unclear D gene. V lost 0 bases and J lost 0, with 15 bases in between. The CDR3 loop spans 17 amino acids. Germline V lookup: CDR1 SGDLS, CDR2 YYNGEE. The CDR3 here is CASSVGPTEYTNYGYTF. DNA of the CDR3: TGTGCCAGCAGCGTAGGACCTACCGAATATACTAACTATGGCTACACCTTC.